This T cell receptor beta chain was identified in a study of OX40 agonist ivuxolimab in advanced cancers. Study details: An agonistic anti-OX40 (CD134) antibody, ivuxolimab, was used to treat the patients. Patients undergoing dose escalation presented with hepatocellular carcinoma, melanoma, renal cell or head and neck cancer. Study-level points and caveats: Researchers did not determine the expanded peripheral T cells' antigen specificity.

The CDR3 consists of 17 residues. V dropped 4 bases and J dropped 0 bases, with 13 bases sitting between them. Germline CDR1 is MDHEN and CDR2 is SYDVKM. In the case of this clone: Its antigen is not known.

TCRdb keeps only in-frame clones here, not all; method: immunoSEQ multiplex PCR. The table includes about 100,000 clones, approximately 94% detected once. Peripheral blood came from all dose cohorts at three timepoints. The V gene is TRBV28, the J gene TRBJ2-6; weak D call: TRBD1 (6 bases). This TCR was sampled from an adult with an advanced solid tumor such as melanoma, head and neck, liver or kidney cancer. The sample consisted of CD4+ or CD8+ T cells sorted from blood, taken in a trial of the OX40 agonist ivuxolimab. CDR3 coding DNA: TGTGCCAGCAGTTCCTCACAGGGCCGCTCTGGGGCCAACGTCCTGACTTTC. Translation: CASSSSQGRSGANVLTF.